These T cell receptor beta chains were read from a single sample in a study of T-cell reconstitution after alpha-beta-depleted transplantation in children. TCRdb called the PCR reads again in MiXCR, with one record for every CDR3 protein. This sample has fewer than 1 million distinct CDR3 sequences, with roughly 15% found just once. Specimen: PBMCs, mostly from graft donor cells, collected 360 days after TCRalphabeta/CD19-depleted stem cell transplant. These receptors came from a male patient between 5 and 17 years old who had a stem cell transplant for acute lymphoblastic leukemia, so the T cells may come from the graft donor. Each CDR3 is given with its conserved first and last residue. A D gene is named only where the DNA matches it firmly. Expanded clones get a size class; other rows say once, few or many, or leave the size out.

abundance: .; j_gene: TRBJ1-5; v_gene: TRBV7-9; d_gene: .; CDR3nt: TGTGCCAGCAGCTTAGTGACAGACCTGTCCATACAGCCCCAGCATTTT; CDR3aa: CASSLVTDLSIQPQHF
abundance: .; j_gene: TRBJ2-5; v_gene: TRBV4-2; d_gene: .; CDR3nt: TGTGCCAGCAGCCAAGAGGGTCCGGTGGAGACCCAGTACTTC; CDR3aa: CASSQEGPVETQYF
abundance: .; j_gene: TRBJ2-5; v_gene: TRBV12-3/TRBV12-4; d_gene: TRBD1; CDR3nt: TGTGCCAGCAGTCCAAGACAGGGGGCGAGCGAGACCCAGTACTTC; CDR3aa: CASSPRQGASETQYF
abundance: many; j_gene: TRBJ2-7; v_gene: TRBV25-1; d_gene: TRBD2; CDR3nt: TGTGCCAGCAGTGAATCAGGGTCTAGCGGCGAGCAGTACTTC; CDR3aa: CASSESGSSGEQYF
abundance: many; j_gene: TRBJ2-7; v_gene: TRBV5-1; d_gene: TRBD1; CDR3nt: TGCGCCAGCAGCCCCTACCCCGGACAGGGGGGATACGAGCAGTACTTC; CDR3aa: CASSPYPGQGGYEQYF
abundance: few; j_gene: TRBJ2-3; v_gene: TRBV5-1; d_gene: TRBD2; CDR3nt: TGCGCCAGCAGCGCCTATAGCGGGAGGGCGACAGATACGCAGTATTTT; CDR3aa: CASSAYSGRATDTQYF
abundance: few; j_gene: TRBJ2-3; v_gene: TRBV9; d_gene: .; CDR3nt: TGTGCCAGCAGCGTAGAGGGACCACTATTAACAGATACGCAGTATTTT; CDR3aa: CASSVEGPLLTDTQYF
abundance: .; j_gene: TRBJ2-7; v_gene: TRBV12-3/TRBV12-4; d_gene: .; CDR3nt: TGTGCCAGCAGCCTTACGACAAGGGGCGAGCAGTACTTC; CDR3aa: CASSLTTRGEQYF
abundance: few; j_gene: TRBJ1-5; v_gene: TRBV20-1; d_gene: .; CDR3nt: TGCAGTGCTATTCAGAGTTATAGCAATCAGCCCCAGCATTTT; CDR3aa: CSAIQSYSNQPQHF
abundance: .; j_gene: TRBJ2-2; v_gene: TRBV18; d_gene: TRBD1; CDR3nt: TGTGCCAGCTCACCTAGGACAGGGGCAGCGAACACCGGGGAGCTGTTTTTT; CDR3aa: CASSPRTGAANTGELFF
abundance: .; j_gene: TRBJ2-5; v_gene: TRBV15; d_gene: .; CDR3nt: TGTGCCACCAGCAGAGAGGGGTACCAAGAGACCCAGTACTTC; CDR3aa: CATSREGYQETQYF
abundance: many; j_gene: TRBJ2-5; v_gene: TRBV11-2; d_gene: .; CDR3nt: TGTGCCAGCAGCTTAGATTTCGGGTCGCTGGGGGGACAGACCCAGTACTTC; CDR3aa: CASSLDFGSLGGQTQYF
abundance: .; j_gene: TRBJ1-6; v_gene: TRBV27; d_gene: TRBD1; CDR3nt: TGTGCCAGCAGTGATGACAGGGCGTATAATTCACCCCTCCACTTT; CDR3aa: CASSDDRAYNSPLHF
abundance: .; j_gene: TRBJ2-7; v_gene: TRBV5-1; d_gene: TRBD1; CDR3nt: TGCGCCAGCGGAAAAAGGACAGGGGTAATCCACTACGAGCAGTACTTC; CDR3aa: CASGKRTGVIHYEQYF
abundance: .; j_gene: TRBJ1-5; v_gene: TRBV10-3; d_gene: TRBD1; CDR3nt: TGTGCCATCAGCCGAGACAGGGGTGCGTTCCAGCCCCAGCATTTT; CDR3aa: CAISRDRGAFQPQHF
abundance: .; j_gene: TRBJ2-7; v_gene: TRBV15; d_gene: .; CDR3nt: TGTGCCACCAGCAAAGTTGGGACGCAGTCCTACGAGCAGTACTTC; CDR3aa: CATSKVGTQSYEQYF
abundance: .; j_gene: TRBJ2-3; v_gene: TRBV7-9; d_gene: TRBD1; CDR3nt: TGTGCCAGCAGCTTATACGGACAGGGCACAGATACGCAGTATTTT; CDR3aa: CASSLYGQGTDTQYF
abundance: few; j_gene: TRBJ2-2; v_gene: TRBV5-1; d_gene: TRBD2; CDR3nt: TGCGCCAGCGGGCGGGAGGGCCTAGCCACCGGGGAGCTGTTTTTT; CDR3aa: CASGREGLATGELFF
abundance: .; j_gene: TRBJ2-1; v_gene: TRBV11-1; d_gene: .; CDR3nt: TGTGCCAGCAGCTTAGCCCCCATCTTCCGGACCTACTACAATGAGCAGTTCTTC; CDR3aa: CASSLAPIFRTYYNEQFF
abundance: few; j_gene: TRBJ2-1; v_gene: TRBV2; d_gene: TRBD1; CDR3nt: TGTGCCAGCAGTGAAGAATACCCCAGGGGGATCTACAATGAGCAGTTCTTC; CDR3aa: CASSEEYPRGIYNEQFF
abundance: few; j_gene: TRBJ2-5; v_gene: TRBV20-1; d_gene: TRBD2; CDR3nt: TGCAGTGCTAGGCTGAGCGGGAGGGCCGGAGAGACCCAGTACTTC; CDR3aa: CSARLSGRAGETQYF
abundance: .; j_gene: TRBJ2-2; v_gene: TRBV28; d_gene: .; CDR3nt: TGTGCCAGCAGTTTATTGATCTTAAAGAGGACCTTCACCGGGGAGCTGTTTTTT; CDR3aa: CASSLLILKRTFTGELFF
abundance: .; j_gene: TRBJ2-1; v_gene: TRBV7-3; d_gene: .; CDR3nt: TGTGCCAGCAGCTCCCACAGGTCCAGGGAGTCCCTCTCCTACAATGAGCAGTTCTTC; CDR3aa: CASSSHRSRESLSYNEQFF
abundance: .; j_gene: TRBJ2-5; v_gene: TRBV29-1; d_gene: .; CDR3nt: TGCAGCGGACACACAGGGGGGGTTCGCCAAGAGACCCAGTACTTC; CDR3aa: CSGHTGGVRQETQYF
abundance: few; j_gene: TRBJ2-7; v_gene: TRBV5-1; d_gene: TRBD1; CDR3nt: TGCGCCAGCAGCGGGACAGGGCAGGGCGAGCAGTACTTC; CDR3aa: CASSGTGQGEQYF
abundance: few; j_gene: TRBJ2-1; v_gene: TRBV27; d_gene: TRBD2; CDR3nt: TGTGCCAGCAGTTTCGGGACTAGCGCTTACAATGAGCAGTTCTTC; CDR3aa: CASSFGTSAYNEQFF
abundance: .; j_gene: TRBJ1-1; v_gene: TRBV5-5; d_gene: .; CDR3nt: TGTGCCAGCAGCTTGAGGGTAATGTCAGCTTCCATGAACACTGAAGCTTTCTTT; CDR3aa: CASSLRVMSASMNTEAFF
abundance: many; j_gene: TRBJ2-7; v_gene: TRBV9; d_gene: .; CDR3nt: TGTGCCAGCAGCGTAGGTTCCTCCCTCTACGAGCAGTACTTC; CDR3aa: CASSVGSSLYEQYF
abundance: .; j_gene: TRBJ2-1; v_gene: TRBV12-3/TRBV12-4; d_gene: TRBD2; CDR3nt: TGTGCCAGCAGGCCTGCTAGCGGGTGGACCTACAATGAGCAGTTCTTC; CDR3aa: CASRPASGWTYNEQFF
abundance: .; j_gene: TRBJ2-3; v_gene: TRBV7-2; d_gene: TRBD2; CDR3nt: TGTGCCAGCAGCTGGATTCCGGGACTAGCGGGAAGCACAGATACGCAGTATTTT; CDR3aa: CASSWIPGLAGSTDTQYF
abundance: few; j_gene: TRBJ2-7; v_gene: TRBV20-1; d_gene: TRBD1; CDR3nt: TGCAGTGCTCACCGTCCCGGGACAGGTTCCGAGCAGTACTTC; CDR3aa: CSAHRPGTGSEQYF
abundance: .; j_gene: TRBJ2-3; v_gene: TRBV24-1; d_gene: .; CDR3nt: TGTGCCACCAGTGATTTGGACTGGTCGGGGTCCACAGATACGCAGTATTTT; CDR3aa: CATSDLDWSGSTDTQYF
abundance: many; j_gene: TRBJ2-3; v_gene: TRBV14; d_gene: TRBD2; CDR3nt: TGTGCCAGCAGCCAAGCCGGCGGGGGAGGAGATACGCAGTATTTT; CDR3aa: CASSQAGGGGDTQYF
abundance: many; j_gene: TRBJ1-5; v_gene: TRBV20-1; d_gene: TRBD1; CDR3nt: TGCAGTGCTAGAGACGGGCAGGGGGTAACTTATAGCAATCAGCCCCAGCATTTT; CDR3aa: CSARDGQGVTYSNQPQHF
abundance: many; j_gene: TRBJ2-7; v_gene: TRBV20-1; d_gene: .; CDR3nt: TGCAGTGCTAGGATGGGGCGGATCTCCTACGAGCAGTACTTC; CDR3aa: CSARMGRISYEQYF
abundance: .; j_gene: TRBJ2-5; v_gene: TRBV3-1; d_gene: .; CDR3nt: TGTGCCAGCAGCCAAGACCGTAGTTACGGGACCCAGTACTTC; CDR3aa: CASSQDRSYGTQYF
abundance: few; j_gene: TRBJ2-5; v_gene: TRBV7-9; d_gene: .; CDR3nt: TGTGCCAGCAGCACCACAGGGAATCTAGGAGAGACCCAGTACTTC; CDR3aa: CASSTTGNLGETQYF
abundance: many; j_gene: TRBJ2-2; v_gene: TRBV6-1; d_gene: TRBD1; CDR3nt: TGTGCCAGCAGTCGGGACAGGGGGGTCACCGGGGAGCTGTTTTTT; CDR3aa: CASSRDRGVTGELFF
abundance: many; j_gene: TRBJ2-1; v_gene: TRBV27; d_gene: TRBD2; CDR3nt: TGTGCCAGCAGTTTAGGGACTAGCGGAAATGAGCAGTTCTTC; CDR3aa: CASSLGTSGNEQFF
abundance: many; j_gene: TRBJ1-1; v_gene: TRBV28; d_gene: .; CDR3nt: TGTGCCAGCAGTTTATGGTTGTCCCCTAGGAACACTGAAGCTTTCTTT; CDR3aa: CASSLWLSPRNTEAFF
abundance: .; j_gene: TRBJ2-2; v_gene: TRBV2; d_gene: .; CDR3nt: TGTGCCAGCTGCCTTCCCCTTTTTGGACTCGGCGAGGCCGGGGAGCTGTTTTTT; CDR3aa: CASCLPLFGLGEAGELFF
abundance: many; j_gene: TRBJ2-3; v_gene: TRBV5-1; d_gene: .; CDR3nt: TGCGCCAGCACCCCTGGGGCTAGGTTGGATACGCAGTATTTT; CDR3aa: CASTPGARLDTQYF
abundance: few; j_gene: TRBJ2-1; v_gene: TRBV11-2; d_gene: TRBD2; CDR3nt: TGTGCCAGCAGCTTACATGGGACTAGAGGCTACAATGAGCAGTTCTTC; CDR3aa: CASSLHGTRGYNEQFF
abundance: many; j_gene: TRBJ2-5; v_gene: TRBV9; d_gene: TRBD2; CDR3nt: TGTGCCAGCAGCGTAGACCCAGCGGGGGCCCAAGAGACCCAGTACTTC; CDR3aa: CASSVDPAGAQETQYF
abundance: few; j_gene: TRBJ2-1; v_gene: TRBV29-1; d_gene: TRBD2; CDR3nt: TGCAGCGTCCCCACCCCCCTAGCGGGAGAGAGTGAGCAGTTCTTC; CDR3aa: CSVPTPLAGESEQFF
abundance: .; j_gene: TRBJ2-7; v_gene: TRBV9; d_gene: .; CDR3nt: TGTGCCAGCAGCGTCGGCAGGGTCCCCTACGAGCAGTACTTC; CDR3aa: CASSVGRVPYEQYF
abundance: .; j_gene: TRBJ2-1; v_gene: TRBV6-5; d_gene: .; CDR3nt: TGTGCCAGCAGTGACTCGAGCTGGGGCGAGCAGTTCTTC; CDR3aa: CASSDSSWGEQFF
abundance: few; j_gene: TRBJ1-2; v_gene: TRBV7-9; d_gene: .; CDR3nt: TGTGCCAGCAGCCCTAGCACGGGGGCCCGTGGAAATGGCTACACCTTC; CDR3aa: CASSPSTGARGNGYTF
abundance: .; j_gene: TRBJ2-2; v_gene: TRBV6-2/TRBV6-3; d_gene: TRBD2; CDR3nt: TGTGCCAGCAGTTCTACGGGACTAGCGAGGCCGGGGGAGCTGTTTTTT; CDR3aa: CASSSTGLARPGELFF
abundance: many; j_gene: TRBJ2-3; v_gene: TRBV12-3/TRBV12-4; d_gene: .; CDR3nt: TGTGCCAGCAGTCTTACACGGAAAGATACGCAGTATTTT; CDR3aa: CASSLTRKDTQYF
abundance: few; j_gene: TRBJ2-7; v_gene: TRBV25-1; d_gene: .; CDR3nt: TGTGCCCGAGATCCGCGCGACTCCTACGAGCAGTACTTC; CDR3aa: CARDPRDSYEQYF
abundance: .; j_gene: TRBJ2-7; v_gene: TRBV29-1; d_gene: TRBD2; CDR3nt: TGCAGCGTTGAGGGGACTAGCGGGAGATCGTACGAGCAGTACTTC; CDR3aa: CSVEGTSGRSYEQYF
abundance: few; j_gene: TRBJ2-3; v_gene: TRBV12-3/TRBV12-4; d_gene: .; CDR3nt: TGTGCCAGCACCCAGGATCTTCGGACAGATACGCAGTATTTT; CDR3aa: CASTQDLRTDTQYF